Detailed here is one T cell receptor (beta chain). Antigen unknown. This specimen comes from a study of blood T cells in healthy people across ages. The overall study: Every two T cells gave about one barcoded beta molecule via template switching. Overall study findings and caveats: The CMV status of each donor remained undetermined, and this could have confounded shifts in expanded clonotypes.

The authors ran a second PCR of 7 to 11 cycles using a sample-barcoded 5' primer and a J-beta primer mix. Each cDNA molecule was tagged by a template-switch adaptor with 12 random nucleotides. TCRdb recomputed calls from the 5' RACE reads with MiXCR, one row per CDR3 protein. The repertoire consists of about 680,000 distinct CDR3 sequences, with about 52% occurring once and the leading ten covering roughly 31%. Healthy Caucasian individuals from Russia aged roughly 6 to 90 were enrolled as donors. The CDR3 contains 15 residues. Germline CDR1 SQVTM, CDR2 ANQGSEA. Trimming removed 6 bases at V and 2 bases at J, with 19 bases between.

J is TRBJ1-2 and V is TRBV29-1, with D possibly being TRBD1 (5 bases). The receptor's source is a woman aged 55-75 years in good health. Sequencing input: blood. The CDR3 is CSVANRDAWNYGYTF. CDR3 DNA sequence: TGCAGCGTCGCCAACCGGGACGCCTGGAACTATGGCTACACCTTC.